Each of the 7 T cell receptor beta chains below was sequenced from the same sample in a study of spatial heterogeneity in lung cancer. Findings and limits, study-wide: Counts that tracked tumor mutation counts were those of expanded intratumoral alpha and beta TCRs.

A single record per CDR3 protein comes from TCRdb applying MiXCR to the 5' RACE reads. This sample yields about 18,000 distinct CDR3 sequences, of which 9.5% to 10% are seen a single time; roughly 20% belongs to the top ten. Time point indicated: sample taken at primary tumor resection. Their antigens remain unidentified. Sample: lung tumor tissue, taken at surgery. These receptors came from a female donor with early-stage non-small cell lung cancer.

This clonotype was observed at least ten times. As an off-target read in a library built for alpha chains, this beta chain has a frequency of little significance. The V and J genes are TRBV7-2 and TRBJ2-1, with D uncertain. V was trimmed by 2 bases and J by 0 bases, leaving 5 bases between them. This CDR3 is built from 14 residues. The germline CDR1 and CDR2 sequences are SGHTA and FQGNSA. The CDR3 region is CASSLRGSYNEQFF. CDR3 DNA sequence: TGTGCCAGCAGCTTAAGAGGCTCCTACAATGAGCAGTTCTTC.

With regard to this clonotype: The library was designed around alpha chains, so this beta chain is a stray read whose abundance carries little weight. The chain joins TRBV20-1 to TRBJ2-3; weak D call: TRBD2 (6 bases). The CDR3 sequence is 14 residues long. The ends were cut back, 7 bases at V and 1 base at J, with 15 bases in the middle. The germline CDR1 and CDR2 sequences are DFQATT and SNEGSKA (reference sequence). The CDR3 loop reads CSELGPGGTDTQYF. CDR3 in DNA: TGCAGTGAACTGGGGCCGGGGGGCACAGATACGCAGTATTTT.

Points on this clonotype: This beta chain is an unintended read in a library built for alpha chains; its size means little. This rearrangement joins TRBV6-5 to TRBJ1-3; D unclear. This CDR3 contains 15 residues. V lost 2 bases and J 7 bases, leaving 15 bases between the germline ends. CDR1 and CDR2 from the germline V gene are MNHEY and SVGAGI. The CDR3 loop reads CASSYSRAAGNTIYF. CDR3 DNA sequence: TGTGCCAGCAGTTACAGCCGGGCAGCGGGGAACACCATATATTTT.

This clonotype appeared many times. The size of this beta chain means little, since it is a stray read in a library made for alpha chains. This chain connects TRBV9 to TRBJ1-4, with a possible D match to TRBD1 (5 bases). The germline V gene has CDR1 SGDLS and CDR2 YYNGEE. This CDR3 region has 16 residues. The V end was cut by 4 bases, the J end by 0 bases, with 13 bases between. DNA for the CDR3: TGTGCCAGCAGCCTCCAGGGCCTTGCAACTAATGAAAAACTGTTTTTT. Translation: CASSLQGLATNEKLFF. The variable domain in full, completed from reference TRBV9 and TRBJ1-4, reads DSGVTQTPKHLITATGQRVTLRCSPRSGDLSVYWYQQSLDQGLQFLIQYYNGEERAKGNILERFSAQQFPDLHSELNLSSLELGDSALYFCASSLQGLATNEKLFFGSGTQLSVL.

Relative to its sample, this clonotype is medium-sized. The library was built for alpha chains, so this beta chain is an off-target read and its size means little. The V call is TRBV6-2 or TRBV6-3, the J call TRBJ2-1; TRBD2 aligns across 7 bases. Per germline, CDR1 MNHEY and CDR2 SVGEGT. Losses at the gene ends were 10 bases for V and 8 bases for J; bases not matched to a gene: 14. The CDR3 loop spans 14 amino acids. CDR3 bases: TGTGCCACCTCCCCCCGACTAGCCGGCGATGAGCAGTTCTTC. It translates to CATSPRLAGDEQFF.

About this clonotype itself: This beta chain was picked up by a library intended for alpha chains and is off target, so its count carries little meaning. The V gene is TRBV7-8, the J gene TRBJ2-7; no clear D. CDR3 length: 12 amino acids. Trimming stripped 3 bases from V and 3 bases from J, with 6 bases between. CDR1 is SGHVS, CDR2 FQNEAQ, per germline. Here the CDR3 DNA reads TGTGCCAGCAGCTTCGAGAGCTACGAGCAGTACTTC. Protein: CASSFESYEQYF.

This clonotype has at least ten counts. The library was designed around alpha chains, so this beta chain is a stray read whose abundance carries little weight. The chain has TRBV19 and TRBJ1-5; D ambiguous. The germline V and J ends were trimmed by 6 bases and 1 base, with 10 bases remaining between them. The CDR3 totals 14 residues. The germline CDR1 and CDR2 sequences are LNHDA and SQIVND (reference sequence). CDR3 nucleotide sequence: TGTGCCAGTAGGAAGAGGGCCAGCAATCAGCCCCAGCATTTT. Protein product: CASRKRASNQPQHF.